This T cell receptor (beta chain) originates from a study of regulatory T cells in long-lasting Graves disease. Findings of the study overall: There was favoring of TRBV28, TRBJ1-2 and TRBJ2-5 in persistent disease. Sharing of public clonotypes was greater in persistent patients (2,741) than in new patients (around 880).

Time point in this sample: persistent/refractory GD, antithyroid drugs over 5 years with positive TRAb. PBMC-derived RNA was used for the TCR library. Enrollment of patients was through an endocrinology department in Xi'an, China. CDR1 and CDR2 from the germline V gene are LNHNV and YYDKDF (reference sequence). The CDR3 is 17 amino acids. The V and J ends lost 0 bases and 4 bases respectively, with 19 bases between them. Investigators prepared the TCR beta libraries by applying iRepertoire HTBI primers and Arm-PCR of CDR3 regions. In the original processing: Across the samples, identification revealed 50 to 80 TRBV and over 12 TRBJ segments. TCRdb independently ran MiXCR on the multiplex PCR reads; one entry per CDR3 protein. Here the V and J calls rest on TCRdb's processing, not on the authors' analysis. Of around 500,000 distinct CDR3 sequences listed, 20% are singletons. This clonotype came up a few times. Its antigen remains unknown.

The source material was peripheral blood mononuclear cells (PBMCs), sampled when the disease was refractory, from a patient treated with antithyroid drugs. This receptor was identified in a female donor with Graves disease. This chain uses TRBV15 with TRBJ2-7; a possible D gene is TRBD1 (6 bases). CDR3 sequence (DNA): TGTGCCACCAGCAGAGATGACGTCAGGGGTGGTGTTTACGAGCAGTACTTC. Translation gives CATSRDDVRGGVYEQYF.